The 17 T cell receptor beta chains given below trace back to one sample, sequenced in a study of CD8+ T cells in alopecia areata. Treatment described: oral pan-JAK inhibitor, 5-10 mg twice daily. It was cDNA, reverse transcribed from extracted RNA, that served as the sequencing template. Assay: immunoSEQ multiplex PCR; the TCRdb copy retains only in-frame clones and omits some. The sample lists approximately 150,000 clones, roughly 63% occurring once. Sequencing used CD4+ T cells sorted from blood, obtained at approximately week 55, from a patient treated with tofacitinib. The source is a human donor with alopecia areata.

This chain uses TRBV5-1 with TRBJ2-2, with D possibly matching TRBD1 (6 bases). CDR1 SGHRS and CDR2 YFSETQ come from the germline V gene. This CDR3 comprises 16 residues. Trimming removed 5 bases at V and 0 bases at J, with 14 bases between. This chain's CDR3 is CASRTGQKSNTGELFF. CDR3 coding DNA: TGCGCCAGCAGGACAGGACAAAAATCGAACACCGGGGAGCTGTTTTTT.

This chain connects TRBV29-1 to TRBJ1-2; TRBD1 matches at 7 bases. CDR1 SQVTM and CDR2 ANQGSEA come from the germline V gene. The CDR3 is 14 residues long. Losses at the gene ends were 5 bases for V and 8 bases for J; bases not matched to a gene: 14. The CDR3 region is CSVRRQGGSSGYTF. In nucleotides, the CDR3 is TGCAGCGTTAGAAGACAGGGAGGTTCGAGCGGCTACACCTTC.

The V call is TRBV6-6, the J call TRBJ2-3; D not certain. V was clipped by 7 bases and J by 1 base, with 3 bases between them. CDR3 size: 11 residues. The germline V gene has CDR1 MNHNY and CDR2 SVGAGI (reference sequence). The CDR3, as DNA: TGTGCCAGCATGCGCACAGATACGCAGTATTTT. The encoded protein is CASMRTDTQYF.

This sequence joins TRBV6-5 and TRBJ2-4, with D perhaps matching TRBD2 (6 bases). Germline V gene sequence: CDR1 MNHEY, CDR2 SVGAGI. CDR3 length: 13 residues. V lost 6 bases and J lost 4, with 10 bases in between. The CDR3 here is CASRPGGKNIQYF. The CDR3 DNA reads as TGTGCCAGCAGGCCCGGGGGTAAAAACATTCAGTACTTC.

The chain links TRBV5-4 to TRBJ2-1; D is possibly TRBD1 (6 bases). The CDR3 is 15 amino acids. The V end was cut by 7 bases, the J end by 5 bases, with 19 bases between. The germline CDR1 and CDR2 sequences are SGHNT and YYREEE (reference sequence). The CDR3 nucleotides read TGTGCCAGCCGCCTTAGGGCAGGGGTTAACAATGAGCAGTTCTTC. Translation gives CASRLRAGVNNEQFF.

The CDR3: CASSLGAGALHF. The CDR3 region has the DNA TGTGCCAGCAGTTTGGGTGCAGGGGCCCTCCACTTT. V is TRBV28 and J is TRBJ1-6; TRBD1 is a possible D gene (6 bases). This CDR3 region has 12 residues. The germline V gene has CDR1 MDHEN and CDR2 SYDVKM. V was shortened by 3 bases and J by 14 bases, with 11 bases between the two germline ends.

The chain links TRBV9 to TRBJ1-2, with no clear D. Trimming removed 4 bases at V and 5 bases at J, with 9 bases between. The CDR3 covers 12 residues. Germline CDR1 SGDLS, CDR2 YYNGEE. In nucleotides, the CDR3 is TGTGCCAGCAGCCCGACCGAATATGGCTACACCTTC. Its protein is CASSPTEYGYTF. Supplemented by reference TRBV9 and TRBJ1-2, the full variable domain reads DSGVTQTPKHLITATGQRVTLRCSPRSGDLSVYWYQQSLDQGLQFLIQYYNGEERAKGNILERFSAQQFPDLHSELNLSSLELGDSALYFCASSPTEYGYTFGSGTRLTVV.

The CDR3 protein is CASSQAMNTEAFF. The CDR3 DNA follows: TGTGCCAGCAGCCAGGCCATGAACACTGAAGCTTTCTTT. The chain couples TRBV14 to TRBJ1-1; no firm D call. V lost 3 bases and J 0 bases, leaving 5 bases between the germline ends. From germline, CDR1 is SGHDN and CDR2 FVKESK. The CDR3 is 13 residues long.

The chain employs TRBV9 and TRBJ1-2; no reliable D call. This CDR3 contains 15 residues. V was shortened by 0 bases and J by 4 bases, with 13 bases between the two germline ends. The germline CDR1 and CDR2 sequences are SGDLS and YYNGEE. CDR3 residues: CASSVDATRSYGYTF. The CDR3 DNA is TGTGCCAGCAGCGTAGACGCCACACGATCCTATGGCTACACCTTC.

This chain joins TRBV4-2 and TRBJ2-5, with 11 bases identical to TRBD2. V lost 0 bases to trimming and J lost 5 bases; unmatched junction nucleotides: 5. This CDR3 spans 16 amino acids. The V gene's germline CDR1 is LGHNA and CDR2 YNFKEQ. Here the CDR3 reads CASSQDLAGGRETQYF. The CDR3 DNA reads as TGTGCCAGCAGCCAAGACCTAGCGGGGGGAAGGGAGACCCAGTACTTC.

The V gene is TRBV5-1, the J gene TRBJ2-1; D gene unclear. Trimming left V 5 bases short and J 9 bases short, with 18 bases between. This CDR3 contains 14 residues. The germline gives CDR1 SGHRS, CDR2 YFSETQ. Here the CDR3 DNA reads TGCGCCAGCAGAGGAAACACAAACCGTGCTGAGCAGTTCTTC. Residues: CASRGNTNRAEQFF.

The rearrangement uses TRBV30 and TRBJ1-3; maybe TRBD1 (6 bases). CDR1 is GTSNPN and CDR2 is SVGIG in the germline V gene (reference sequence). The CDR3 spans 13 residues. Trimming took off 4 bases at V and 7 bases at J, with 14 bases between the two ends. The CDR3 sequence: CAWTVGGRNTIYF. The CDR3 DNA reads as TGTGCCTGGACCGTAGGGGGGAGGAACACCATATATTTT.

The chain couples TRBV30 to TRBJ2-1, with 7 bases aligning to TRBD2. Germline-derived CDR1 and CDR2 are GTSNPN and SVGIG (reference sequence). CDR3 length: 16 amino acids. Trimming removed 2 bases from V and 4 bases from J; junction bases left unmatched: 11. The CDR3 reads CAWSSQPLAEYNEQFF. The DNA of the CDR3 is TGTGCCTGGAGTTCCCAACCGCTAGCGGAATACAATGAGCAGTTCTTC.

V is TRBV4-1 and J is TRBJ2-6; D may correspond to TRBD1 or TRBD2 (5 bases each). There are 16 residues in the CDR3. Germline V gene data show CDR1 as MGHRA and CDR2 as YSYEKL. V lost 0 bases to trimming and J lost 4 bases, with 10 bases between them. CDR3 region: CASSQDWGTGANVLTF. The CDR3 DNA follows: TGCGCCAGCAGCCAAGATTGGGGGACCGGGGCCAACGTCCTGACTTTC.

This clone occurred once. The chain combines TRBV18 with TRBJ1-1, with D possibly matching TRBD1 (5 bases). The CDR3 contains 16 residues. V was clipped by 1 base and J by 4 bases, with 16 bases between them. CDR1 is KGHSH and CDR2 is LQKENI in the germline V gene. As DNA, the CDR3 is TGTGCCAGCTCACCACAGTCCCTCGGGCAGGGCACTGAAGCTTTCTTT. It encodes CASSPQSLGQGTEAFF.

The chain combines TRBV4-1 with TRBJ1-2; TRBD1 might be the D (6 bases). V lost 0 bases, J lost 8 bases, and 19 bases lay in between. Germline V CDR1 and CDR2: MGHRA, YSYEKL. The CDR3 loop spans 16 amino acids. The CDR3 is CASSQDKTGLGNGYTF. The CDR3 nucleotides are TGCGCCAGCAGCCAAGACAAAACAGGGCTTGGTAACGGCTACACCTTC.

This clone was recorded a few times. J is TRBJ2-2 and V is TRBV11-1; D remains ambiguous. V lost 5 bases and J 0 bases, leaving 7 bases between the germline ends. Germline loops: CDR1 SGHAT, CDR2 FQDESV (reference sequence). The CDR3 has 14 residues. The CDR3 is CASSLGSNTGELFF. In DNA, the CDR3 is TGTGCCAGCAGCCTCGGGTCGAACACCGGGGAGCTGTTTTTT.